This TCR beta chain originates from a study of blood T cell repertoires in COVID-19. Study summary: Material from acute and convalescent COVID-19 was sourced from the United States, Italy and Spain.

Germline assignment: CDR1 SGDLS and CDR2 YYNGEE. The trim removed 5 bases at V and 3 bases at J, leaving 8 bases unmatched. CDR3 length equals 15 residues. As originally analysed: Using reference gene primer amplification, nucleated cell counts were estimated. TCRdb keeps only in-frame clones here, not all; method: immunoSEQ multiplex PCR. That table is the source of V, J and clone size, and D and trimming were worked out from the DNA. The sample contains about 200,000 clones, around 80% of which appear only once. The sequencing sample was made of peripheral blood. This receptor was obtained from a human donor in a cohort sampled during active COVID-19. The rearrangement links TRBV9 to TRBJ1-5; 7 nucleotides align to TRBD1. In DNA, the CDR3 is TGTGCCAGCAGTTATAGTACAGGGGCCAATCAGCCCCAGCATTTT. This gives the protein CASSYSTGANQPQHF.